This is a list of T cell receptor beta chains from one sample in a study of blood T cell repertoires in COVID-19. The protocol was immunoSEQ multiplex PCR, while the TCRdb copy is restricted to in-frame clones and leaves out a portion. Of about 180,000 clones in the sample, around 80% were seen once. Sequencing was carried out using peripheral blood. The receptors come from a woman aged 80 or over with COVID-19, enrolled during active disease. Each CDR3 is given with its conserved first and last residue. The D gene is left open where the match is weak. Some rows have no size entry. The others give once, few or many, or a class for an expanded clone.

J gene,D gene,V gene,clone size,CDR3 protein,CDR3 DNA
TRBJ2-3,-,TRBV9,-,CASSVGQGGDTQYF,TGTGCCAGCAGCGTAGGACAGGGAGGTGATACGCAGTATTTT
TRBJ1-5,TRBD1,TRBV7-9,-,CASSLGGTGGRNQPQHF,TGTGCCAGCAGCTTAGGTGGGACAGGGGGGCGCAATCAGCCCCAGCATTTT
TRBJ2-4,-,TRBV27,-,CASSSNRALAKNIQYF,TGTGCCAGCAGCTCTAACAGGGCCCTAGCCAAAAACATTCAGTACTTC
TRBJ2-7,TRBD2,TRBV6-5,-,CASRGTTLTYEQYF,TGTGCCAGCAGGGGGACTACCCTGACCTACGAGCAGTACTTC
TRBJ2-1,TRBD2,TRBV11-2,once,CASSPKRGTYNEQFF,TGTGCCAGCAGCCCTAAGCGGGGGACCTACAATGAGCAGTTCTTC
TRBJ2-7,TRBD1,TRBV7-2,-,CASSLRTGKGEQYF,TGTGCCAGCAGCTTAAGGACAGGTAAAGGCGAGCAGTACTTC
TRBJ2-3,TRBD2,TRBV3-1/TRBV3-2,-,CASSPTTSGRGYRTDTQYF,TGTGCCAGCAGCCCCACGACTAGCGGGAGGGGATACCGCACAGATACGCAGTATTTT
TRBJ2-2,TRBD2,TRBV18,-,CASSPLWTSGHNYYTGELFF,TGTGCCAGCTCACCACTTTGGACTAGCGGGCACAATTATTACACCGGGGAGCTGTTTTTT
TRBJ1-5,-,TRBV5-1,-,CASSPQGNQPQHF,TGCGCCAGCAGCCCGCAGGGTAATCAGCCCCAGCATTTT
TRBJ2-3,-,TRBV2,once,CASSSGSTDTQYF,TGTGCCAGCAGTAGCGGGAGCACAGATACGCAGTATTTT
TRBJ2-7,TRBD2,TRBV13,once,CASSLAVPPPGAGTSGRVWYEQYF,TGTGCCAGCAGCTTAGCTGTCCCCCCACCAGGGGCCGGGACTAGCGGGAGGGTTTGGTACGAGCAGTACTTC
TRBJ2-1,TRBD2,TRBV28,-,CAIQAGAPYNEQFF,TGTGCCATCCAAGCGGGAGCCCCCTACAATGAGCAGTTCTTC
TRBJ2-1,-,TRBV5-1,few,CASSLHTGTPDNEQFF,TGCGCCAGCAGCTTGCACACCGGGACACCTGACAATGAGCAGTTCTTC
TRBJ2-5,TRBD2,TRBV9,-,CASSVGPAGRSETQYF,TGTGCCAGCAGCGTAGGGCCAGCGGGGAGGTCGGAGACCCAGTACTTC
TRBJ2-5,TRBD2,TRBV10-3,-,CAISGTSGRETQYF,TGTGCCATCAGTGGGACTAGCGGGAGGGAGACCCAGTACTTC
TRBJ2-7,TRBD1,TRBV6-5,-,CASSTEGTGLYEQYF,TGTGCCAGCAGTACAGAGGGGACAGGGCTCTACGAGCAGTACTTC
TRBJ2-5,-,TRBV10-3,-,CAISESGTGATQYF,TGTGCCATCAGTGAGTCAGGAACAGGAGCCACCCAGTACTTC
TRBJ1-6,-,TRBV2,-,CASTPSYNSPLHF,TGTGCCAGCACCCCCTCTTATAATTCACCCCTCCACTTT
TRBJ2-1,TRBD2,TRBV29-1,once,CSVELLSSGNNNEQFF,TGCAGCGTTGAATTGCTCTCTAGCGGGAATAACAATGAGCAGTTCTTC
TRBJ1-5,-,TRBV18,-,CASSQGWSDNQPQHF,TGTGCCAGCTCCCAGGGTTGGAGCGACAATCAGCCCCAGCATTTT
TRBJ2-7,TRBD2,TRBV28,-,CASSLLGTSGYEQYF,TGTGCCAGCAGTTTATTAGGGACTAGCGGCTACGAGCAGTACTTC
TRBJ2-1,-,TRBV6-6,-,CASIFYNEQFF,TGTGCCAGCATCTTCTACAATGAGCAGTTCTTC
TRBJ2-3,TRBD2,TRBV7-2,-,CASSLASGVDTQYF,TGTGCCAGCAGCTTAGCTAGCGGGGTAGATACGCAGTATTTT
TRBJ2-3,TRBD2,TRBV4-3,-,CASSQSGTSGGTDTQYF,TGCGCCAGCAGCCAAAGCGGGACTAGCGGCGGCACAGATACGCAGTATTTT
TRBJ2-1,-,TRBV7-9,-,CASSLGGTLNEQFF,TGTGCCAGCAGCTTAGGGGGGACTCTCAATGAGCAGTTCTTC